These 2 T cell receptor beta chains originate from one sample sequenced in a study of T-cell reconstitution after alpha-beta-depleted transplantation in children. TCRbeta library preparation incorporated unique molecular identifiers. TCRdb re-derived calls from the PCR reads in MiXCR, one entry per CDR3 protein. Of roughly 670,000 distinct CDR3 sequences in the sample, roughly 14% were seen once. This material consisted of PBMCs, taken before TCRalphabeta/CD19-depleted stem cell transplant. The receptor source for this set is a girl aged 2 to 9 with congenital amegakaryocytic thrombocytopenia, due to receive a stem cell transplant.

The chain is built from TRBV24-1 and TRBJ2-6, with TRBD1 as a possible D gene (6 bases). Germline V gene sequence: CDR1 KGHDR, CDR2 SFDVKD. The length of the CDR3 is 17 residues. V was pared by 4 bases and J by 0 bases, with 12 bases between. The CDR3 nucleotides are TGTGCCACCAGTGAACAGGGACCGAGCTCTGGGGCCAACGTCCTGACTTTC. Translating gives CATSEQGPSSGANVLTF.

On this clonotype itself: This may stem from a read error, because a much larger clone lies one nucleotide away. The chain couples TRBV6-1 to TRBJ1-2, with D tentatively TRBD1 (6 bases). The CDR3 spans 15 residues. Germline V lookup: CDR1 MNHNS, CDR2 SASEGT. The CDR3 protein is CASMNSGGTHYGYPF. DNA of the CDR3: TGTGCCAGCATGAACTCCGGGGGGACACACTATGGCTACCCCTTC.